The clone carrying this T cell receptor beta chain was seen ten or more times. Antigen specificity is unknown. The ends were cut back, 2 bases at V and 9 bases at J, with 17 bases in the middle. Per the germline V gene, CDR1 is MNHEY and CDR2 is SVGEGT. The CDR3 covers 15 residues. Described time point: newly diagnosed GD, antithyroid drugs for less than 3 months. RNA from PBMCs was the source of the TCR library. Both iRepertoire HTBI primers and Arm-PCR of CDR3 regions were used to build the TCR beta libraries. Original methodology: Analysis of the samples identified more than 60 TRBV and 12 to 15 TRBJ segments. TCRdb reprocessed the multiplex PCR reads with MiXCR, giving one entry per CDR3 protein. The V and J calls were determined by TCRdb, not by the authors. The repertoire holds around 400,000 distinct CDR3 sequences, with roughly 10% as singletons. The data originate from a study of regulatory T cells in long-lasting Graves disease. Overall study findings and caveats: Persistent patients had a count of shared public clonotypes (around 2,700) that exceeded that of new patients (about 930).

The same data also went into a second study, on T cells in Graves' hyperthyroidism and ophthalmopathy. That publication notes: Blood also showed most of the thyroid clonotypes that were expanded above 0.001. Separating ophthalmopathy from stable hyperthyroidism was achieved by a 13 V-J model.

The sample consisted of peripheral blood mononuclear cells (PBMCs), taken at new diagnosis, from a patient treated with antithyroid drugs. The source is a woman younger than 35 with Graves disease. This chain joins TRBV6-2 or TRBV6-3 and TRBJ2-1; a weak D match, TRBD1 (6 bases). DNA of the CDR3: TGTGCCAGCAGTTACGGGCAGGGGCTCTTCGGTGAGCAGTTCTTC. Its protein product is CASSYGQGLFGEQFF.